The next 9 T cell receptor beta chains were all read from a single sample in a study of blood T cells in healthy people across ages. The second PCR ran roughly 7 to 11 cycles with a sample-barcoded 5' primer and J-beta primers. A single record per CDR3 protein comes from TCRdb applying MiXCR to the 5' RACE reads. The sample carries about 1.6 million distinct CDR3 sequences, about 35% recorded once. Sequenced sample: blood. These receptors originate from a woman younger than 45 in good health.

The V call is TRBV20-1, the J call TRBJ2-5, with D perhaps matching TRBD2 (7 bases). Trimming cost V 0 bases and J 5 bases, with 16 bases left between them. Germline CDR1 DFQATT, CDR2 SNEGSKA (reference sequence). The CDR3 has 15 amino acids. DNA of the CDR3: TGCAGTGCTAGAGATATGGGGGGGGGCTGGGAGACCCAGTACTTC. This translates into CSARDMGGGWETQYF.

The rearrangement links TRBV14 to TRBJ2-7; D may match TRBD1 or TRBD2 (5 bases each). V gave up 7 bases and J gave up 3 bases, with 16 bases separating them. The CDR3 totals 14 residues. Germline assignment: CDR1 SGHDN and CDR2 FVKESK. CDR3 nucleotide sequence: TGTGCCAGCAACGCCCGGGACGGTGTCTACGAGCAGTACTTC. Translation gives CASNARDGVYEQYF.

A note on this clonotype: Germline and junction disagree at one end, which may indicate a read error. This chain uses TRBV4-1 with TRBJ2-3; D may be TRBD2 (7 bases). Germline V gene lookup returns CDR1 MGHRA and CDR2 YSYEKL. The CDR3 contains 15 residues. The CDR3 sequence: CANSQGRVYTDTQYF. The CDR3 DNA reads as TGCGCCAACAGCCAGGGGAGGGTTTACACAGATACGCAGTATTTT.

This clonotype turned up a few times. J is TRBJ1-2 and V is TRBV7-8; no firm D call. Germline CDR1 SGHVS, CDR2 FQNEAQ. This CDR3 is built from 15 residues. Trimming left V 0 bases short and J 2 bases short, with 10 bases between. The CDR3, as DNA: TGTGCCAGCAGCTTAGCGTCCCAGGCAAACTATGGCTACACCTTC. This encodes CASSLASQANYGYTF.

This chain connects TRBV6-1 to TRBJ2-5; a possible D gene is TRBD1 (6 bases). V lost 4 bases and J lost 3, with 9 bases in between. The CDR3 extends over 13 amino acids. From germline, CDR1 is MNHNS and CDR2 SASEGT. CDR3 protein: CASSGQVKETQYF. The CDR3 DNA reads TGTGCCAGCAGTGGACAGGTTAAAGAGACCCAGTACTTC.

The chain couples TRBV28 to TRBJ2-1; a possible D gene is TRBD2 (5 bases). The germline CDR1 and CDR2 sequences are MDHEN and SYDVKM. The CDR3 covers 17 residues. V shed 5 bases and J shed 0 bases, with 17 bases lying between them. CDR3 DNA sequence: TGTGCCAGCAGTCCGCTAGCCCTCCTTTTCTCCTACAATGAGCAGTTCTTC. Its protein product is CASSPLALLFSYNEQFF.

This chain links TRBV18 with TRBJ2-1; 7 bases match TRBD2. CDR1 is KGHSH and CDR2 is LQKENI in the germline V gene. CDR3 length equals 11 residues. Trimming at V came to 8 bases and at J to 15 bases, leaving 10 bases not matched to a gene. CDR3 sequence reads: CASLGPAGLFF. The CDR3 nucleotides read TGTGCCAGCCTGGGACCAGCGGGACTGTTCTTC.

J is TRBJ2-7 and V is TRBV7-8, with D maybe TRBD1 (6 bases). V shed 1 base and J shed 0 bases, with 16 bases lying between them. This CDR3 contains 17 residues. Germline CDR1 SGHVS, CDR2 FQNEAQ. CDR3 bases: TGTGCCAGCAGCTTAGAAAGTAGAACAGGGACCTCCTACGAGCAGTACTTC. This translates into CASSLESRTGTSYEQYF.

This clonotype was seen more than once but under ten times. This rearrangement joins TRBV6-1 to TRBJ2-7, with 9 bases aligning to TRBD2. Germline V lookup: CDR1 MNHNS, CDR2 SASEGT. This CDR3 contains 16 residues. Germline trimming cut 4 bases from V and 2 bases from J; bases unmatched to any gene: 9. The CDR3 bases are TGTGCCAGCAGTGCGCAGACTAGCGGACATCCCTACGAGCAGTACTTC. Its protein product is CASSAQTSGHPYEQYF.